This T cell receptor (beta chain) was documented in a study of blood T cells in healthy people across ages. Total RNA extracted from each sample amounted to at least 5.5 micrograms. The CDR3 is made up of 14 amino acids. Trimming shortened V by 8 bases and J by 8 bases, and 18 bases separated the two germline ends. CDR1 and CDR2 from the germline V gene are MNHNY and SVGAGI (reference sequence). The authors ran a second PCR of roughly 6 to 12 cycles using a sample-barcoded 5' primer and a J-beta primer mix. TCRdb re-derived calls from the 5' RACE reads in MiXCR, one entry per CDR3 protein. The sample lists about 1,400,000 distinct CDR3 sequences; around 59% were seen once.

Sequenced sample: blood. This chain joins TRBV6-6 and TRBJ1-4; maybe TRBD1 (5 bases). This receptor was taken from a man between 18 and 29 years old in good health. In nucleotides, the CDR3 is TGTGCCAGCTCCCGTGGGGGGATAGGGGAAAAACTGTTTTTT. Protein product: CASSRGGIGEKLFF.